This paragraph reports one TCR beta chain. This sample stems from a study of CD8+CD57+ T cells in acquired aplastic anemia. Germline loops: CDR1 LGHNT, CDR2 FRNRAP. CDR3 size: 16 residues. V dropped 5 bases and J dropped 4; count of bases not matched to a gene: 11. Genomic DNA templated the TCR beta VDJ and CDR3 profiling. MiXCR, run by TCRdb on the reads, gives a single entry per CDR3 protein. The data contain 400,000 to 500,000 distinct CDR3 sequences, about two thirds of them singletons. Sequenced material: sorted CD4+, CD8+, or CD8+CD57+ T cells (not recorded which) from PBMCs. This receptor was taken from a human donor in good health, serving as a control. This chain joins TRBV12-5 and TRBJ2-7, with 10 bases matching TRBD1. The CDR3 sequence: CASGSRDRGRGYEQYF. In nucleotides, the CDR3 is TGTGCTAGTGGTAGCCGGGACAGGGGCCGGGGGTACGAGCAGTACTTC.